The 27 T cell receptor beta chains below all came from one sample that was sequenced in a study of T cell clonality in common variable immunodeficiency (dated by TCRdb to the mid-2010s). Results and caveats for the whole study, not just this receptor: CVID TCRbeta sequences reportedly showed fewer deletions and N-nucleotide insertions and lacked highly modified clones with 13 or more V deletions.

The antigens these receptors bind are not known. Library preparation was by the immunoSEQ multiplex PCR assay. TCRdb retrieved this table from immuneACCESS and kept in-frame rearrangements only. Not all clones are present; in checked studies, unresolved V genes account for under half, and no reason is known for the remainder. For this sample the table reports about 7,300 clones, with no clone seen just once. Together, the top ten hold approximately 21% of the sample. The specimen sequenced was peripheral blood mononuclear cells. The receptor set was obtained from a human donor with common variable immunodeficiency.

By its share, this clone is medium-sized. The CDR3 loop is CASNEDRFNEKLFF. CDR3 DNA, as far as it was read: TGTGCCAGCAACGAAGACAGATTTAATGAAAAA. The chain links TRBV2 to TRBJ1-4, with D perhaps TRBD1 (5 bases). The read terminates 3 residues ahead of where the CDR3 ends, so the germline J gene completes it. Looked up from germline, CDR1 is SNHLY and CDR2 is FYNNEI. This CDR3 spans 14 amino acids. V was clipped by 7 bases and J by 4 bases, with 13 bases between them. Full variable domain (missing parts from reference TRBV2 and TRBJ1-4): EPEVTQTPSHQVTQMGQEVILRCVPISNHLYFYWYRQILGQKVEFLVSFYNNEISEKSEIFDDQFSVERPDGSNFTLKIRSTKLEDSAMYFCASNEDRFNEKLFFGSGTQLSVL.

This clone was seen ten or more times. The observed sequence ends 3 residues before the CDR3 terminus, with the missing tail filled in from the germline J gene. This chain connects TRBV9 to TRBJ2-1, with 8 bases fitting TRBD2. Trimming removed 0 bases from V and 7 bases from J; junction bases left unmatched: 18. The CDR3 covers 19 residues. From germline, CDR1 is SGDLS and CDR2 YYNGEE. The part of the CDR3 DNA that was read is TGTGCCAGCAGCGTAGGTCCCGGGGAAGGCGGGAGGTCTCTTAATGAG. It translates to CASSVGPGEGGRSLNE. The entire CDR3 sequence reads CASSVGPGEGGRSLNEQFF.

This clone is medium-sized in the sample. The CDR3 extends 3 residues past the end of the read, so its final part is completed from the germline J gene. This chain connects TRBV20-1 to TRBJ2-3, with 7 bases aligning to TRBD2. Germline CDR1 reads DFQATT; CDR2 reads SNEGSKA (reference sequence). The trim removed 3 bases at V and 2 bases at J, leaving 8 bases unmatched. The CDR3 length is 15 residues. The CDR3: CSASDGGLDTDTQYF. The sequenced CDR3 bases are TGCAGTGCTAGCGACGGCGGACTAGACACAGATACG.

This clone appeared a few times. The read ends 3 residues early relative to the CDR3; the germline J gene fills the gap. The chain joins TRBV2 to TRBJ1-5; possible D gene TRBD1, 5 bases. V shed 7 bases and J shed 1 base, with 11 bases lying between them. This CDR3 region has 14 residues. CDR1 is SNHLY, CDR2 FYNNEI, per germline. CDR3 sequence: CASKETASNQPQHF. The part of the CDR3 DNA that was read is TGTGCCAGCAAGGAGACAGCGAGCAATCAGCCC.

In the case of this clone: The sequence runs out 3 residues before the end of the CDR3; the remainder is reconstructed from the germline J gene. This chain joins TRBV19 and TRBJ2-7; 11 bases map to TRBD2. The length of the CDR3 is 16 residues. The germline gives CDR1 LNHDA, CDR2 SQIVND (reference sequence). V shed 4 bases, J shed 4 bases, and the junction held 9 bases outside the gene matches. CDR3 region: CASSTLGLAGGYEQYF. The sequenced CDR3 bases are TGTGCCAGTAGTACCCTCGGACTAGCGGGTGGGTACGAG.

This clone has a count of ten or more. At one end the junction does not follow the germline gene, possibly because of a read error. The observed sequence ends 3 residues before the CDR3 terminus, with the missing tail filled in from the germline J gene. The chain combines TRBV7-7 with TRBJ2-3; a possible D gene is TRBD2 (6 bases). The CDR3 sequence is 16 residues long. Germline V gene data show CDR1 as SSHAT and CDR2 as FNYEAQ (reference sequence). The sequenced CDR3 bases are TGTGCTAGCAGCTTGGATAACCAGGCGGGGTCAGATACG. Translation gives CASSLDNQAGSDT. The CDR3 in full is CASSLDNQAGSDTQYF. The full variable domain, completed using reference TRBV7-7 and TRBJ2-3, is GAGVSQSPRYKVTKRGQDVTLRCDPISSHATLYWYQQALGQGPEFLTYFNYEAQPDKSGLPSDRFSAERPEGSISTLTIQRTEQRDSAMYRCASSLDNQAGSDTQYFGPGTRLTVL.

This clone is labeled medium-sized. The read ends 3 residues before the CDR3 terminus; that terminus is restored from the germline J gene. V usage is TRBV30 and J usage is TRBJ1-2; perhaps TRBD1 as D (5 bases). The V and J ends lost 3 bases and 2 bases respectively, with 7 bases between them. This CDR3 spans 12 amino acids. Per the germline V gene, CDR1 is GTSNPN and CDR2 is SVGIG (reference sequence). The CDR3 sequence: CAWRGGNYGYTF. CDR3 bases read: TGTGCCTGGAGGGGGGGAAACTATGGC.

By its share, this clone is medium-sized. The missing CDR3 end, 3 residues past where the read stops, is filled in from the germline J gene. This chain uses TRBV13 with TRBJ2-2; no definite D call. Trimming stripped 3 bases from V and 4 bases from J, with 3 bases between. Germline CDR1 is PRHDT and CDR2 is FYEKMQ (reference sequence). The CDR3 runs 12 residues. CDR3 loop: CASSFSTGELFF. Partial CDR3 DNA: TGTGCCAGCAGCTTTAGCACCGGGGAG.

This clone rates as medium-sized. Sequencing ends 3 residues short of the CDR3 end; the germline J gene provides the rest. The rearrangement uses TRBV2 and TRBJ2-5; D possibly corresponds to TRBD2 (6 bases). The V gene's germline CDR1 is SNHLY and CDR2 FYNNEI. The length of the CDR3 is 14 residues. With 3 bases removed from V and 4 bases from J, the gap between germline ends came to 12 bases. CDR3 DNA, as far as it was read: TGTGCCAGCAGTGACGACGGAGCGGGAGAGACC. Translated: CASSDDGAGET. The entire CDR3 protein is CASSDDGAGETQYF.

This clone was observed at least ten times. From the germline J gene comes the end of the CDR3, since the read stops 3 residues before it. The chain combines TRBV5-4 with TRBJ2-7, with 8 bases that match TRBD1. This CDR3 has 16 residues. Germline V gives CDR1 SGHNT, CDR2 YYREEE (reference sequence). V shed 0 bases and J 3 bases; nucleotides not matched to a gene: 8. The CDR3 sequence is CASSLGSTGVGYEQYF. The DNA read from the CDR3 is TGTGCCAGCAGCTTGGGATCGACAGGGGTTGGCTACGAG.

In its sample, this clone is large. The observed sequence ends 3 residues before the CDR3 terminus, with the missing tail filled in from the germline J gene. V and J are TRBV12-3 or TRBV12-4 and TRBJ2-2, with a tentative D call TRBD1 (5 bases). Deletions cut 1 base from V and 3 bases from J, with 15 bases between. This CDR3 is 17 amino acids long. The CDR3 reads CASSLEGEGWDTGELFF. The CDR3 DNA, read in part, is TGTGCCAGCAGTTTAGAAGGGGAAGGATGGGACACCGGGGAG.

As regards this clone: The sequenced fragment ends 3 residues before the CDR3 boundary, so the rest is inferred from the germline J gene. The genes are TRBV19 and TRBJ2-2, with 7 nucleotides matching TRBD2. Unmatched junction bases numbered 7, after V lost 6 bases and J lost 6 bases. Germline V gives CDR1 LNHDA, CDR2 SQIVND (reference sequence). The CDR3 runs 14 residues. CDR3 bases read: TGTGCCAGTAGGCGCGGGAGCGAACCCGGGGAG. It yields the protein CASRRGSEPGE. The entire CDR3 sequence reads CASRRGSEPGELFF. Full variable domain (missing parts from reference TRBV19 and TRBJ2-2): DGGITQSPKYLFRKEGQNVTLSCEQNLNHDAMYWYRQDPGQGLRLIYYSQIVNDFQKGDIAEGYSVSREKKESFPLTVTSAQKNPTAFYLCASRRGSEPGELFFGEGSRLTVL.

Remarks on this clone: Read data end 3 residues before the CDR3 end; the end is taken from the germline J gene. This chain uses TRBV2 with TRBJ2-1; TRBD2 aligns across 9 bases. The CDR3 extends over 15 amino acids. The trim removed 4 bases at V and 6 bases at J, leaving 7 bases unmatched. CDR1 is SNHLY and CDR2 is FYNNEI in the germline V gene. The sequenced CDR3 bases are TGTGCCAGCAGTGTGAGGCTAGCGGGGATCAATGAG. The encoded protein is CASSVRLAGINE. The CDR3 in full is CASSVRLAGINEQFF.

This clone ranks as medium-sized. The read finishes 3 residues shy of the CDR3 end, and the germline J gene is used to complete it. This chain connects TRBV5-1 to TRBJ2-7, with 9 bases aligning to TRBD1. The CDR3 sequence is 14 residues long. V trimming: 3 bases; J trimming: 3 bases; junction bases outside the gene matches: 4. The germline gives CDR1 SGHRS, CDR2 YFSETQ. CDR3 loop: CASSSGTGNYEQYF. The part of the CDR3 DNA that was read is TGCGCCAGCAGCTCTGGGACAGGGAACTACGAG.

This clone showed up many times. The read stops 3 residues short of the end of the CDR3; the missing end is completed from the germline J gene. The chain links TRBV29-1 to TRBJ1-1; 9 nucleotides agree with TRBD1. The CDR3 consists of 16 residues. Germline V gene sequence: CDR1 SQVTM, CDR2 ANQGSEA. The junction had 13 bases not matched to a gene; V was cut back by 7 bases and J by 1 base. The CDR3: CSGYSRDRAQNTEAFF. The covered CDR3 bases are TGCAGCGGGTATAGCCGGGACAGGGCACAGAACACTGAA.

This clone appeared many times. The read falls 3 residues short of the CDR3 end, and the missing part is taken from the germline J gene. The J gene is TRBJ2-5, the V gene TRBV4-1, with 9 bases lining up with TRBD2. This CDR3 is 15 amino acids long. Germline CDR1 and CDR2: MGHRA and YSYEKL. V gave up 2 bases and J gave up 5 bases; unmatched junction bases: 6. The CDR3 reads CASSQLREGRETQYF. The DNA read from the CDR3 is TGCGCCAGCAGCCAATTGCGGGAGGGCCGGGAGACC.

Only a few counts were recorded for this clone. The read halts 3 residues ahead of the CDR3 end, with the missing end drawn from the germline J gene. The chain is built from TRBV7-2 and TRBJ1-1; 9 nucleotides align to TRBD1. The CDR3 contains 15 residues. V shed 3 bases, J shed 5 bases, and the junction held 7 bases outside the gene matches. Germline CDR1 is SGHTA and CDR2 is FQGNSA. CDR3 amino acids: CASSFGGQGGTEAFF. The sequenced CDR3 bases are TGTGCCAGCAGCTTTGGGGGACAGGGAGGGACTGAA.

This clone was observed a handful of times. The sequenced fragment ends 3 residues before the CDR3 boundary, so the rest is inferred from the germline J gene. This chain uses TRBV30 with TRBJ1-2, with D tentatively TRBD1 (6 bases). The CDR3 runs to 13 residues. Germline values: CDR1 GTSNPN, CDR2 SVGIG (reference sequence). V was clipped by 2 bases and J by 6 bases, with 13 bases between them. This chain's CDR3 is CAWSRGGGDGYTF. Partial CDR3 DNA: TGTGCCTGGAGTCGAGGGGGTGGCGATGGC.

Remarks on this clone: The read ends 3 residues shy of where the CDR3 ends; the end is completed using the germline J gene. J is TRBJ2-7 and V is TRBV13, with D possibly TRBD2 on 5 matching bases. This CDR3 comprises 14 residues. Deletions cut 2 bases from V and 5 bases from J, with 13 bases between. Germline V lookup: CDR1 PRHDT, CDR2 FYEKMQ (reference sequence). The CDR3 loop is CASSLNPSYDEQYF. The part of the CDR3 DNA that was read is TGTGCCAGCAGCTTAAATCCTAGCTATGACGAG.

At least ten counts were recorded for this clone. The read is 3 residues too short to cover the CDR3 end, so that end is filled in from the germline J gene. V is TRBV10-1 and J is TRBJ1-1, with a weak D call TRBD1 (5 bases). Germline V CDR1 and CDR2: WNHNN, SYGVQD (reference sequence). Trimming took off 4 bases at V and 0 bases at J, with 15 bases between the two ends. The length of the CDR3 is 16 residues. CDR3 region: CASSVRGTVMNTEAFF. The covered CDR3 bases are TGCGCCAGCAGTGTCCGCGGGACTGTCATGAACACTGAA.

This clone was observed a handful of times. The read ends 3 residues shy of where the CDR3 ends; the end is completed using the germline J gene. The V gene is TRBV18, the J gene TRBJ2-3; 10 nucleotides line up with TRBD2. CDR1 and CDR2 (germline): KGHSH, LQKENI. The CDR3 totals 14 residues. V dropped 5 bases and J dropped 2; count of bases not matched to a gene: 1. Partial CDR3 DNA: TGTGCCAGCTCAACTAGCGGGAACACAGATACG. Its protein is CASSTSGNTDT. The CDR3, in full, reads CASSTSGNTDTQYF.

In this sample, this clone turned up a few times. The observed sequence ends 3 residues before the CDR3 terminus, with the missing tail filled in from the germline J gene. The chain is built from TRBV6-1 and TRBJ1-1, with 9 bases lining up with TRBD1. The CDR3 is 15 residues long. V trimming: 2 bases; J trimming: 1 base; junction bases outside the gene matches: 2. Per the germline V gene, CDR1 is MNHNS and CDR2 is SASEGT. The CDR3 sequence: CASSEPGQGNTEAFF. The part of the CDR3 DNA that was read is TGTGCCAGCAGTGAACCGGGACAGGGGAACACTGAA.

CDR3: CASSEIVLGGDSYNEQFF. The CDR3 DNA, read in part, is TGTGCCAGCAGTGAGATCGTTTTAGGGGGAGATTCTTACAATGAG. The rearrangement joins TRBV2 to TRBJ2-1; D might be TRBD1 (6 bases). The CDR3 end is not reached by the read, which stops 3 residues before it; the germline J gene fills it in. Trimming stripped 3 bases from V and 4 bases from J, with 22 bases between. Germline values: CDR1 SNHLY, CDR2 FYNNEI. The CDR3 covers 18 residues.

A few counts support this clone. CDR3 in amino acids: CASSSPTGGGYEQYF. The sequenced part of the CDR3 DNA is TGTGCCAGCAGCTCCCCGACAGGAGGTGGCTACGAG. The rearrangement joins TRBV7-9 to TRBJ2-7; a possible D gene is TRBD1 (6 bases). The CDR3 end is not reached by the read, which stops 3 residues before it; the germline J gene fills it in. The length of the CDR3 is 15 residues. The V end lost 4 bases, the J end lost 3 bases, and 16 bases lay between the germline ends. CDR1 is SEHNR, CDR2 FQNEAQ, per germline (reference sequence).

This clone appeared a few times. The read gets to within 3 residues of the CDR3 end, and the germline J gene fills in the rest. V is TRBV19 and J is TRBJ1-5, with D uncertain. There are 15 residues in the CDR3. V was shortened by 7 bases and J by 3 bases, with 16 bases between the two germline ends. Germline CDR1 is LNHDA and CDR2 is SQIVND (reference sequence). The CDR3: CASIGSQAFNQPQHF. Partial CDR3 DNA: TGTGCCAGTATCGGATCTCAGGCTTTCAATCAGCCC.

This clone showed up just a few times. Read sequence stops 3 residues before the CDR3 end, and the germline J gene provides the missing end. The chain recombines TRBV7-3 with TRBJ1-1; possibly TRBD1 for D (6 bases). CDR1 is SGHTA and CDR2 is FQGTGA in the germline V gene. The V end was cut by 10 bases, the J end by 2 bases, with 14 bases between. CDR3 length: 13 amino acids. The DNA read from the CDR3 is TGTGCCACACGAGGGGGTTTTAACACTGAA. Translation: CATRGGFNTE. The full-length CDR3 reads as CATRGGFNTEAFF. The full variable domain, its missing parts supplied by reference TRBV7-3 and TRBJ1-1, is GAGVSQTPSNKVTEKGKYVELRCDPISGHTALYWYRQSLGQGPEFLIYFQGTGAADDSGLPNDRFFAVRPEGSVSTLKIQRTERGDSAVYLCATRGGFNTEAFFGQGTRLTVV.

This clone is judged large. Read coverage stops 3 residues before the CDR3 terminus; the germline J gene supplies the remainder. The chain is built from TRBV7-9 and TRBJ1-1, with D perhaps matching TRBD1 (6 bases). Germline V gives CDR1 SEHNR, CDR2 FQNEAQ (reference sequence). The V gene lost 10 bases and the J gene lost 2 bases, with 14 bases spanning the gap. The CDR3 is made up of 13 amino acids. The part of the CDR3 DNA that was read is TGTGCCACACGAGGGGGTTTTAACACTGAA. This encodes CATRGGFNTE. The complete CDR3 sequence is CATRGGFNTEAFF.